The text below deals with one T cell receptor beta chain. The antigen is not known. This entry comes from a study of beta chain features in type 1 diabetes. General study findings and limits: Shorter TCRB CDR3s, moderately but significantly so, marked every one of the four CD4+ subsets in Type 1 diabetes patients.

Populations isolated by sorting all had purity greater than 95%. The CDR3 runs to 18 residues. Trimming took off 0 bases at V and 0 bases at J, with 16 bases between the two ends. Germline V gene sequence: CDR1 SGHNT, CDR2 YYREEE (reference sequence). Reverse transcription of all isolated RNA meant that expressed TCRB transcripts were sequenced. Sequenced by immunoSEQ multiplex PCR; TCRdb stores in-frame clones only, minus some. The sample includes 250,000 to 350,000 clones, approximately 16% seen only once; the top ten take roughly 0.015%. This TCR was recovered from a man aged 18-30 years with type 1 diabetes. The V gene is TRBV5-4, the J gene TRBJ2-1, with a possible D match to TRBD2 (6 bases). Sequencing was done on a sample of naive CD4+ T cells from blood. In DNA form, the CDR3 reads TGTGCCAGCAGCTTGGGGGGCCGGCAGGGACTCTCCTACAATGAGCAGTTCTTC. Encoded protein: CASSLGGRQGLSYNEQFF. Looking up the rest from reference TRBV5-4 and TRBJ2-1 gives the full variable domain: ETGVTQSPTHLIKTRGQQVTLRCSSQSGHNTVSWYQQALGQGPQFIFQYYREEENGRGNFPPRFSGLQFPNYSSELNVNALELDDSALYLCASSLGGRQGLSYNEQFFGPGTRLTVL.